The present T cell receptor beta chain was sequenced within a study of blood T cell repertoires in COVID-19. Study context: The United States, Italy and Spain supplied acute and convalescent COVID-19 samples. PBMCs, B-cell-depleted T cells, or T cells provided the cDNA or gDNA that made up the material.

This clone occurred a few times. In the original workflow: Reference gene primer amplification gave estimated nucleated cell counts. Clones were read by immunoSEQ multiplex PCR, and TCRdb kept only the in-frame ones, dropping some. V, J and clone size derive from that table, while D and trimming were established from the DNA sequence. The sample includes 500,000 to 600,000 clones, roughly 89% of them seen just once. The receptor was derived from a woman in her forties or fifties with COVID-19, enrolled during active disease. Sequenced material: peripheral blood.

As DNA, the CDR3 is TGTGCCAGCAGTGAAGCAGGGGCTGGACAGCCCCAGCATTTT. Translated, it gives CASSEAGAGQPQHF. The chain uses TRBV6-1 and TRBJ1-5, with D possibly being TRBD1 (5 bases). Germline lookup yields CDR1 MNHNS and CDR2 SASEGT. The CDR3 runs to 14 residues. V was shortened by 0 bases and J by 7 bases, with 10 bases between the two germline ends.